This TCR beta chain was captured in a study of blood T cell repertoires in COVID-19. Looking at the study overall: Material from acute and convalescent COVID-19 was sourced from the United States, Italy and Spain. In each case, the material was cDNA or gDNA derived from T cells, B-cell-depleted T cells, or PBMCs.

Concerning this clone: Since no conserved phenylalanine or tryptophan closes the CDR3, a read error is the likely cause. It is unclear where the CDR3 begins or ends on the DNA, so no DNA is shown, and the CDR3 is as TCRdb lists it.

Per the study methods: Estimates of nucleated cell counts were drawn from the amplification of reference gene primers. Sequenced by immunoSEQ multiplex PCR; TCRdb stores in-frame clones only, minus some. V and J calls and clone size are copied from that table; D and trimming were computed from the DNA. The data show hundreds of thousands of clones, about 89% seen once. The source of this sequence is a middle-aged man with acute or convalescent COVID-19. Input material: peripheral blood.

The CDR3 loop reads CAWRWGQGPKNTD. The chain has TRBV30 and TRBJ1-6; TRBD1 is taken as the D call from the table, unchecked against the DNA. The CDR3 is 13 amino acids long, termini counted. Germline V gives CDR1 GTSNPN, CDR2 SVGIG (reference sequence).